This TCR beta chain appears in the sequencing data of a study of blood T cell repertoires in COVID-19. Study as a whole: Sites across the United States, Italy and Spain contributed samples from acute and convalescent COVID-19. PBMCs, B-cell-depleted T cells, or T cells provided the cDNA or gDNA that made up the material.

Produced via immunoSEQ multiplex PCR; TCRdb's table is partial and in-frame only. This sample yields 110,000 to 150,000 clones, of which around 79% are seen a single time; around 3.3% belongs to the top ten. Germline CDR1 and CDR2: SGDLS and YYNGEE. V gave up 0 bases and J gave up 3 bases, with 13 bases separating them. The CDR3 is made up of 15 amino acids. This sequence originates from a man aged 55 to 69 with acute or convalescent COVID-19. Sequencing used peripheral blood. The chain has TRBV9 and TRBJ2-7, with D possibly being TRBD2 (6 bases). The CDR3 sequence: CASSVAPGSLYEQYF. The CDR3 DNA follows: TGTGCCAGCAGCGTAGCTCCCGGGAGTCTCTACGAGCAGTACTTC.